The next 11 T cell receptor beta chains were all read from a single sample in a study of OX40 agonist ivuxolimab in advanced cancers. The table came from immunoSEQ multiplex PCR; TCRdb's copy has only in-frame clones and leaves some out. The table shows tens of thousands of clones, with about 89% occurring only once. The sample in question was CD4+ or CD8+ T cells sorted from blood, obtained in a trial of the OX40 agonist ivuxolimab. The receptors come from an adult with an advanced solid tumor such as melanoma, head and neck, liver or kidney cancer.

J is TRBJ2-7 and V is TRBV10-3; 10 bases agree with TRBD1. The J segment lost 6 bases and the V segment lost 6 bases, leaving 2 bases of the junction unmatched. CDR3 length equals 12 residues. The germline V gene encodes CDR1 ENHRY and CDR2 SYGVKD. CDR3 DNA sequence: TGTGCCATCAGGGACAGGGGGATCGAGCAGTACTTC. Its translation is CAIRDRGIEQYF.

J is TRBJ2-7 and V is TRBV19; tentatively, D is TRBD1 (8 bases). Per the germline V gene, CDR1 is LNHDA and CDR2 is SQIVND (reference sequence). Trimming left V 4 bases short and J 2 bases short, with 15 bases between. The CDR3 spans 15 residues. The CDR3 loop is CASSTDREGPYEQYF. For the CDR3, the DNA is TGTGCCAGTAGTACGGACAGGGAGGGCCCCTACGAGCAGTACTTC. Using reference TRBV19 and TRBJ2-7 for the parts outside the CDR3, the full variable domain is DGGITQSPKYLFRKEGQNVTLSCEQNLNHDAMYWYRQDPGQGLRLIYYSQIVNDFQKGDIAEGYSVSREKKESFPLTVTSAQKNPTAFYLCASSTDREGPYEQYFGPGTRLTVT.

The V and J genes are TRBV28 and TRBJ2-2; 11 nucleotides align to TRBD1. The CDR3 covers 18 residues. The V gene's germline CDR1 is MDHEN and CDR2 SYDVKM. V gave up 7 bases and J gave up 0 bases; unmatched junction bases: 10. CDR3 nucleotide sequence: TGTGCCAGCACCTTGGGGACAGGGGGGACTGCGAACACCGGGGAGCTGTTTTTT. It translates to CASTLGTGGTANTGELFF.

The chain employs TRBV19 and TRBJ1-2; D is possibly TRBD1 (5 bases). Germline CDR1 LNHDA, CDR2 SQIVND (reference sequence). The CDR3 length is 15 residues. V was clipped by 4 bases and J by 0 bases, with 12 bases between them. The CDR3 DNA sequence: TGTGCCAGTAGTAGCCGGGGCCGACCTAACTATGGCTACACCTTC. This encodes CASSSRGRPNYGYTF.

The chain uses TRBV15 and TRBJ1-1, with TRBD1 matching over 7 bases. The length of the CDR3 is 16 residues. Losses at the gene ends were 3 bases for V and 3 bases for J; bases not matched to a gene: 10. CDR1 and CDR2 from the germline V gene are LNHNV and YYDKDF (reference sequence). In nucleotides, the CDR3 is TGTGCCACCAGCAGGGGAAGACAGGGTGTGGACACTGAAGCTTTCTTT. Protein sequence: CATSRGRQGVDTEAFF.

The chain joins TRBV5-5 to TRBJ1-5; maybe TRBD1 (6 bases). The CDR3 has 15 amino acids. The ends were cut back, 1 base at V and 9 bases at J, with 17 bases in the middle. From germline, CDR1 is SGHKS and CDR2 YYEKEE (reference sequence). The CDR3 sequence: CASSLQWTALRPQHF. For the CDR3, the DNA is TGTGCCAGCAGCTTGCAGTGGACAGCGCTGAGGCCCCAGCATTTT.

This clone appeared once. The J gene is TRBJ1-1, the V gene TRBV19, with TRBD1 identical over 7 bases. V was clipped by 5 bases and J by 6 bases; unmatched bases: 12. Germline lookup yields CDR1 LNHDA and CDR2 SQIVND (reference sequence). This CDR3 has 15 amino acids. CDR3 in DNA: TGTGCCAGTAGTCCCCCCGGGCAGGGGGTTCCTGAAGCTTTCTTT. Amino acid sequence: CASSPPGQGVPEAFF.

The V and J genes are TRBV5-5 and TRBJ2-7, with 9 positions matching TRBD1. Germline CDR1 and CDR2: SGHKS and YYEKEE (reference sequence). The CDR3 loop spans 16 amino acids. V was clipped by 3 bases and J by 3 bases; unmatched bases: 10. The CDR3 spells CASSSRGTGKRYEQYF. For the CDR3, the DNA is TGTGCCAGCAGCTCGAGGGGGACAGGGAAACGCTACGAGCAGTACTTC.

This chain links TRBV7-2 with TRBJ2-3; D could derive from TRBD1 or TRBD2 (5 bases each). Trimming cost V 5 bases and J 7 bases, with 22 bases left between them. Germline lookup yields CDR1 SGHTA and CDR2 FQGNSA. There are 16 residues in the CDR3. Here the CDR3 reads CASSETGAGKVHTQYF. In DNA form, the CDR3 reads TGTGCCAGCAGCGAAACCGGGGCAGGAAAAGTGCATACGCAGTATTTT. Variable domain in full (rest from reference TRBV7-2 and TRBJ2-3): GAGVSQSPSNKVTEKGKDVELRCDPISGHTALYWYRQSLGQGLEFLIYFQGNSAPDKSGLPSDRFSAERTGGSVSTLTIQRTQQEDSAVYLCASSETGAGKVHTQYFGPGTRLTVL.

The chain is built from TRBV6-1 and TRBJ1-5; D gene unclear. V lost 6 bases and J lost 7, with 13 bases in between. The V gene's germline CDR1 is MNHNS and CDR2 SASEGT. This CDR3 is 13 amino acids long. Here the CDR3 DNA reads TGTGCCAGCAGCGTCACGGGAGGACAGCCCCAGCATTTT. Translated, it gives CASSVTGGQPQHF.

The chain links TRBV9 to TRBJ2-3; 8 bases fit TRBD2. The CDR3 loop spans 17 amino acids. V lost 2 bases to trimming and J lost 4 bases; unmatched junction nucleotides: 12. Germline-derived CDR1 and CDR2 are SGDLS and YYNGEE. The CDR3 DNA follows: TGTGCCAGCAGCGTTAGAGTCCGGGCGGGAGGTTCAGATACGCAGTATTTT. Translated: CASSVRVRAGGSDTQYF.